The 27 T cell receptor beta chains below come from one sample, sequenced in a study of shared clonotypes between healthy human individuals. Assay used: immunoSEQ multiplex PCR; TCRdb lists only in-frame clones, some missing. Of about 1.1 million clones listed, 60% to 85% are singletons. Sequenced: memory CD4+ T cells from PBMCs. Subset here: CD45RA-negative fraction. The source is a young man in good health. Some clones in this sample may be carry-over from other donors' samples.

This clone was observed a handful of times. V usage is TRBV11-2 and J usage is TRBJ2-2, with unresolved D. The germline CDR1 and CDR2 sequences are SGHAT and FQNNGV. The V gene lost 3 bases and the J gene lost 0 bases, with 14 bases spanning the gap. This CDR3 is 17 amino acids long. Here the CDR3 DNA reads TGTGCCAGCAGCTTCCGTTTGGCAGGAGCGAACACCGGGGAGCTGTTTTTT. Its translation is CASSFRLAGANTGELFF.

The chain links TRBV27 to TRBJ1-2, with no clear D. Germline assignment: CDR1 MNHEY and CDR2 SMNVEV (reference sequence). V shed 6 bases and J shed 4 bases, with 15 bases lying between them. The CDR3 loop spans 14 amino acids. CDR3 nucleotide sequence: TGTGCCAGCAGCCCCGGACTGATTTTCTATGGCTACACCTTC. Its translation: CASSPGLIFYGYTF.

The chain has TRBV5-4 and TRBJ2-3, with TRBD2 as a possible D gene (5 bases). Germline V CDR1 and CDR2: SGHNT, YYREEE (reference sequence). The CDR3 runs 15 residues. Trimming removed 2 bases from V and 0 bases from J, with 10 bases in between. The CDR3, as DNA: TGTGCCAGCAGCTTCCCCCCGGGGAGCACAGATACGCAGTATTTT. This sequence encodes CASSFPPGSTDTQYF.

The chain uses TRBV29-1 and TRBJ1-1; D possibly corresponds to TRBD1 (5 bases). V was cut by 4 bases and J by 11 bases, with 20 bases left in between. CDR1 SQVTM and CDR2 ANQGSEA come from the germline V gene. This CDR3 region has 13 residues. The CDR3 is CSVVPTGALEAFF. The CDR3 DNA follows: TGCAGCGTTGTACCCACTGGGGCCTTGGAGGCTTTCTTT.

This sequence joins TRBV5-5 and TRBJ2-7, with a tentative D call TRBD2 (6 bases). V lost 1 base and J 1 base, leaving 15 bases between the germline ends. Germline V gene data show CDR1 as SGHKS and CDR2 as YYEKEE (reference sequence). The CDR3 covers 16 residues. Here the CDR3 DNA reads TGTGCCAGCAGCTTGAATGTCTGGGGGGATTCCTACGAGCAGTACTTC. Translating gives CASSLNVWGDSYEQYF. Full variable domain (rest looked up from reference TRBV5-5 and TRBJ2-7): DAGVTQSPTHLIKTRGQQVTLRCSPISGHKSVSWYQQVLGQGPQFIFQYYEKEERGRGNFPDRFSARQFPNYSSELNVNALLLGDSALYLCASSLNVWGDSYEQYFGPGTRLTVT.

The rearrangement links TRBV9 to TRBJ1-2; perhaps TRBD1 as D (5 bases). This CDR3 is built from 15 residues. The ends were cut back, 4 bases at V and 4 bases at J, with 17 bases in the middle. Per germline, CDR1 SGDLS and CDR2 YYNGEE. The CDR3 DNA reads TGTGCCAGCAGCCCAGAGGACACCGTCTCCTATGGCTACACCTTC. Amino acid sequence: CASSPEDTVSYGYTF.

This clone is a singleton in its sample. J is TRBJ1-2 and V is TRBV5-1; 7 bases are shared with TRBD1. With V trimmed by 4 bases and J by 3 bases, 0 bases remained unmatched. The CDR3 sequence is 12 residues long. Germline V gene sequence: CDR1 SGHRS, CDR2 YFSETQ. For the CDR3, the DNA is TGCGCCAGCAGCCAGGGGGACTATGGCTACACCTTC. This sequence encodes CASSQGDYGYTF.

The CDR3 DNA is TGTGCCAGCAGTTTACGACAGGGGGCGGGTCAGCCCCAGCATTTT. Protein: CASSLRQGAGQPQHF. This chain connects TRBV28 to TRBJ1-5; 10 bases fit TRBD1. Germline V CDR1 and CDR2: MDHEN, SYDVKM. V shed 2 bases, J shed 6 bases, and the junction held 4 bases outside the gene matches. CDR3 length equals 15 residues.

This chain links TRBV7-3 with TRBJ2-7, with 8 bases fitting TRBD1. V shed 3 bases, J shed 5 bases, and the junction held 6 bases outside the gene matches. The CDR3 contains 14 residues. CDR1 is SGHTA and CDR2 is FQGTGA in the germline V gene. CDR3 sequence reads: CASSFLGQGHEQYF. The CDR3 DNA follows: TGTGCCAGCAGCTTCCTTGGACAGGGTCACGAGCAGTACTTC.

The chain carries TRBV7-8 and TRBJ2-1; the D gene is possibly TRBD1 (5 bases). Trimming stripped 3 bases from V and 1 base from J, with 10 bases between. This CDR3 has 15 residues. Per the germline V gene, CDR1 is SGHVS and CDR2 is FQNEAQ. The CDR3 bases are TGTGCCAGCAGCTTGGGGCCCCTATCCTACAATGAGCAGTTCTTC. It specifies CASSLGPLSYNEQFF.

This CDR3 reads CASSSTTNTEAFF. CDR3 DNA: TGTGCCAGCAGCTCTACAACGAACACTGAAGCTTTCTTT. J is TRBJ1-1 and V is TRBV7-9; D is uncertain. This CDR3 region has 13 residues. The germline V and J ends were trimmed by 4 bases and 1 base, with 7 bases remaining between them. The germline V gene encodes CDR1 SEHNR and CDR2 FQNEAQ (reference sequence). Full variable domain (rest looked up from reference TRBV7-9 and TRBJ1-1): DTGVSQNPRHKITKRGQNVTFRCDPISEHNRLYWYRQTLGQGPEFLTYFQNEAQLEKSRLLSDRFSAERPKGSFSTLEIQRTEQGDSAMYLCASSSTTNTEAFFGQGTRLTVV.

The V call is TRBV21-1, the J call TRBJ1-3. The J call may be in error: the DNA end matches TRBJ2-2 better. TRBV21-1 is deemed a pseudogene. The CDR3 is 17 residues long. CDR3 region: CASSKAGEGLNTGELFF. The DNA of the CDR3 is TGTGCCAGCAGCAAAGCGGGGGAAGGGCTAAACACCGGGGAGCTGTTTTTT.

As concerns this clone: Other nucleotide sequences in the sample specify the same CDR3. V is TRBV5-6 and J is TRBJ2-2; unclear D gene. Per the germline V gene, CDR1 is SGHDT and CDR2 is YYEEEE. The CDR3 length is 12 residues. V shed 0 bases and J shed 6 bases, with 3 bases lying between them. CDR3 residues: CASSLGPGELFF. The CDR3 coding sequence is TGTGCCAGCAGCTTGGGTCCCGGGGAGCTGTTTTTT.

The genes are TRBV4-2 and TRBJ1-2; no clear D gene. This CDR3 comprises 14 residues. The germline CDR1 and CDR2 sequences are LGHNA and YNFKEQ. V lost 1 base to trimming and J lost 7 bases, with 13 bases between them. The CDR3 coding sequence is TGTGCCAGCAGCCAAGTTAAGCTGGCCTCTGGCTACACCTTC. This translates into CASSQVKLASGYTF.

CDR3: CASSLKETWNEQFF. The DNA of the CDR3 is TGTGCCAGCAGCTTAAAGGAGACCTGGAATGAGCAGTTCTTC. V gene TRBV7-9 combines with J gene TRBJ2-1; D uncertain. Trimming cost V 2 bases and J 7 bases, with 12 bases left between them. Germline CDR1 SEHNR, CDR2 FQNEAQ (reference sequence). The CDR3 has 14 amino acids. Full variable domain (rest looked up from reference TRBV7-9 and TRBJ2-1): DTGVSQNPRHKITKRGQNVTFRCDPISEHNRLYWYRQTLGQGPEFLTYFQNEAQLEKSRLLSDRFSAERPKGSFSTLEIQRTEQGDSAMYLCASSLKETWNEQFFGPGTRLTVL.

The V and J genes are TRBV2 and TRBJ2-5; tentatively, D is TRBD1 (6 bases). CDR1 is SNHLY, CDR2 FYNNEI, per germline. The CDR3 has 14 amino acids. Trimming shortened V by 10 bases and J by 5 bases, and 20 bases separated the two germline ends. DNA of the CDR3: TGTGCCACGAGGAACAGGTGGCAGGGGGAGACCCAGTACTTC. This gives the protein CATRNRWQGETQYF.

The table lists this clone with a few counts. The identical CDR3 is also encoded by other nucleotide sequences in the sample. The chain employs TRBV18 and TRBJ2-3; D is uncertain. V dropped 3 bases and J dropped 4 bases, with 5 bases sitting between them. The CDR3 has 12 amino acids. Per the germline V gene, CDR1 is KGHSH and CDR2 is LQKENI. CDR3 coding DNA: TGTGCCAGCTCACCGTCCCCAGATACGCAGTATTTT. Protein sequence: CASSPSPDTQYF.

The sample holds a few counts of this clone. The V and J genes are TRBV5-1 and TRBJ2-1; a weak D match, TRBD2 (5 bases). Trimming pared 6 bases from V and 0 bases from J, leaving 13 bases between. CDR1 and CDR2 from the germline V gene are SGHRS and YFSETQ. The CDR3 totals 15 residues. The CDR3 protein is CASKLDLSSYNEQFF. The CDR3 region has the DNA TGCGCCAGCAAACTAGACCTCAGCTCCTACAATGAGCAGTTCTTC.

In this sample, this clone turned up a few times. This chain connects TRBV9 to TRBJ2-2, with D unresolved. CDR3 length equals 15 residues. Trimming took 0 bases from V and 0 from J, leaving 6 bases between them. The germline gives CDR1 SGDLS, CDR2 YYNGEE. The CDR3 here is CASSVAFPNTGELFF. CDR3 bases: TGTGCCAGCAGCGTAGCTTTCCCGAACACCGGGGAGCTGTTTTTT. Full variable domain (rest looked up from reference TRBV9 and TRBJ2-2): DSGVTQTPKHLITATGQRVTLRCSPRSGDLSVYWYQQSLDQGLQFLIQYYNGEERAKGNILERFSAQQFPDLHSELNLSSLELGDSALYFCASSVAFPNTGELFFGEGSRLTVL.

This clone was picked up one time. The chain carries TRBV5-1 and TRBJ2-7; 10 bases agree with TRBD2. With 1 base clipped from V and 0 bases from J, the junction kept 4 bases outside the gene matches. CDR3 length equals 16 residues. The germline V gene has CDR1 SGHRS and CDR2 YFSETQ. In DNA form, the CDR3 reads TGCGCCAGCAGCTTGAGAGCGGGAGGGCCCTCCTACGAGCAGTACTTC. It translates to CASSLRAGGPSYEQYF.

The CDR3 DNA sequence: TGTGCCAGCAGTGGACAGGGAACTAGCCTCGAGCAGTACTTC. Residues: CASSGQGTSLEQYF. The chain is built from TRBV27 and TRBJ2-7; 8 nucleotides agree with TRBD1. Trimming removed 5 bases from V and 6 bases from J; junction bases left unmatched: 9. The CDR3 totals 14 residues. Germline CDR1 MNHEY, CDR2 SMNVEV (reference sequence).

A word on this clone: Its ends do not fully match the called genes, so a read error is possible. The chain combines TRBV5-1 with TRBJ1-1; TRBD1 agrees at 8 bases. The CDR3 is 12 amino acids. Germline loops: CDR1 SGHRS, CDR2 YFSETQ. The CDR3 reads CASSLPLDRAIF. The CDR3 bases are TGCGCCAGCAGCTTACCCCTGGACAGGGCTATCTTT. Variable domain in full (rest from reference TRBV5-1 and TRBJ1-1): KAGVTQTPRYLIKTRGQQVTLSCSPISGHRSVSWYQQTPGQGLQFLFEYFSETQRNKGNFPGRFSGRQFSNSRSEMNVSTLELGDSALYLCASSLPLDRAIFGQGTRLTVV.

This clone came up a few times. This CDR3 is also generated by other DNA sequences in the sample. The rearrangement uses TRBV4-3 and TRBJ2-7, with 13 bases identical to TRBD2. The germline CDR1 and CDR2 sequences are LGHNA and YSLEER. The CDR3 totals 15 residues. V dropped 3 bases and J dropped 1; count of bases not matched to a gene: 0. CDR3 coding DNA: TGCGCCAGCAGCCAGACTAGCGGGGGGTCCTACGAGCAGTACTTC. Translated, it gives CASSQTSGGSYEQYF.

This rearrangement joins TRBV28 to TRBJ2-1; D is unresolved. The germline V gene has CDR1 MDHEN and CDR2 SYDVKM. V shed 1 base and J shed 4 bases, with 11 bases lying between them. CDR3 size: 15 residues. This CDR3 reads CASSLSLDRYNEQFF. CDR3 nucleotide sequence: TGTGCCAGCAGTTTATCCTTGGACCGGTACAATGAGCAGTTCTTC.

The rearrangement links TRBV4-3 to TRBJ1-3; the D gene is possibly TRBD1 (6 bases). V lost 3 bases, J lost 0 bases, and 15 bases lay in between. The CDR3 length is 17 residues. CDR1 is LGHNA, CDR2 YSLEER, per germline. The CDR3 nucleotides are TGCGCCAGCAGCCAGTCCGACCTCAGGGGCTCTGGAAACACCATATATTTT. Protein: CASSQSDLRGSGNTIYF.

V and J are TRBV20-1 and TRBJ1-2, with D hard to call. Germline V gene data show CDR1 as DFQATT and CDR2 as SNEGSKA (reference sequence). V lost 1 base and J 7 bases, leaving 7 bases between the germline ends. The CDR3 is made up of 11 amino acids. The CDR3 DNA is TGCAGTGCTAGAGCGGACTTTGGCTACACCTTC. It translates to CSARADFGYTF.

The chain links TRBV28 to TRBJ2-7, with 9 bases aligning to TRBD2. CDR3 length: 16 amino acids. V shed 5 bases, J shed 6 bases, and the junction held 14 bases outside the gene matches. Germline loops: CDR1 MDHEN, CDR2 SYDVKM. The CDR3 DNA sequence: TGTGCCAGCAGTCGAATTTGGGCTAGCGGGACAATCGAGCAGTACTTC. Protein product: CASSRIWASGTIEQYF.